These 3 T cell receptor beta chains were all obtained from the same sample, sequenced in a study of type 1 and type 2 diabetes patients. Genomic DNA was the PCR template. Amplification of the beta chain CDR3 used 30 forward and 13 reverse multiplex primers. TCRdb used MiXCR to reprocess the multiplex PCR reads, holding one entry per CDR3 protein. The table lists 250,000 to 300,000 distinct CDR3 sequences, 45% to 60% of them singletons, with roughly 13% in the top ten. The sequenced material came from peripheral blood mononuclear cells (PBMCs). The receptors derive from a man aged 18 to 29 with type 2 diabetes.

This clonotype was detected only a few times. J is TRBJ1-2 and V is TRBV12-3 or TRBV12-4; 7 bases are shared with TRBD1. This CDR3 spans 14 amino acids. V gave up 5 bases and J gave up 2 bases; unmatched junction bases: 5. CDR3 region: CASSRDRLNYGYTF. CDR3 bases: TGTGCCAGCAGTCGGGACAGATTAAACTATGGCTACACCTTC.

This clonotype was found a few times. V and J are TRBV5-1 and TRBJ1-1; no clear D gene. Deletions cut 2 bases from V and 6 bases from J, with 8 bases between. The CDR3 is 12 amino acids. Germline V lookup: CDR1 SGHRS, CDR2 YFSETQ. CDR3: CASSFRGPEAFF. Written as DNA, the CDR3 is TGCGCCAGCAGCTTCAGAGGACCTGAAGCTTTCTTT.

The chain combines TRBV2 with TRBJ1-4; D is ambiguous. Germline CDR1 and CDR2: SNHLY and FYNNEI. The CDR3 loop spans 15 amino acids. The ends were cut back, 5 bases at V and 6 bases at J, with 16 bases in the middle. CDR3 sequence reads: CASSQGVASYEKLFF. The CDR3 DNA reads as TGTGCCAGCAGTCAAGGTGTGGCCTCTTATGAAAAACTGTTTTTT.